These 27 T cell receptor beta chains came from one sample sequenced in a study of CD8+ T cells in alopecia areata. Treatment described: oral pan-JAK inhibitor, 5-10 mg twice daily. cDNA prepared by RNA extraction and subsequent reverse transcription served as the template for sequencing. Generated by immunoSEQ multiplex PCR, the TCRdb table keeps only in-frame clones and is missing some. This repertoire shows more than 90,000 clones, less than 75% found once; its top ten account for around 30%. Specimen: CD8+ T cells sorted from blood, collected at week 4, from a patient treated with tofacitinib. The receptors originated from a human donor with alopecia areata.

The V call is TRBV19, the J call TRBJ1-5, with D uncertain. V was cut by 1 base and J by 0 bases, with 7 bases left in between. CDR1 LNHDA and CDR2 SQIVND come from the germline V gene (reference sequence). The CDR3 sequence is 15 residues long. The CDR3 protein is CASSIASYSNQPQHF. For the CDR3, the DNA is TGTGCCAGTAGTATAGCCAGTTATAGCAATCAGCCCCAGCATTTT. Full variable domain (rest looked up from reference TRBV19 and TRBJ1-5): DGGITQSPKYLFRKEGQNVTLSCEQNLNHDAMYWYRQDPGQGLRLIYYSQIVNDFQKGDIAEGYSVSREKKESFPLTVTSAQKNPTAFYLCASSIASYSNQPQHFGDGTRLSIL.

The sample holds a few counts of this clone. For the CDR3, the DNA is TGCAGCGTTGAAGCCTTGGGGGTACGAACTGAAGCTTTCTTT. Amino acid sequence: CSVEALGVRTEAFF. The chain uses TRBV29-1 and TRBJ1-1, with D tentatively TRBD1 (5 bases). The V end lost 1 base, the J end lost 5 bases, and 14 bases lay between the germline ends. Germline V gene data show CDR1 as SQVTM and CDR2 as ANQGSEA. The CDR3 consists of 14 residues.

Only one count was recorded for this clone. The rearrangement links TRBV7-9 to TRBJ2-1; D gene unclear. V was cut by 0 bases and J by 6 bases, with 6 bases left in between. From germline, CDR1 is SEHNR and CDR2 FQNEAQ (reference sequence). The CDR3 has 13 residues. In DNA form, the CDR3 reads TGTGCCAGCAGCTTAGCCGGCATCAATGAGCAGTTCTTC. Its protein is CASSLAGINEQFF.

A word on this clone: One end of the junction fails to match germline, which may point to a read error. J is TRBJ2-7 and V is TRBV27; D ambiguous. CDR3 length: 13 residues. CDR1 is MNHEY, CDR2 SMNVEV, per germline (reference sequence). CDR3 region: CASSFSHSHEQYF. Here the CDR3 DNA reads TGTGCCAGCAGTTTCTCCCACTCCCACGAGCAGTACTTC.

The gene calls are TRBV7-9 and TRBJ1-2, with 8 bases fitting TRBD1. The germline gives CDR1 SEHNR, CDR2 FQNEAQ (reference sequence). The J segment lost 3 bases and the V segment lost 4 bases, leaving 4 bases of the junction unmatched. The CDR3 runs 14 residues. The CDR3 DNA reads TGTGCCAGCAGCTCAGGGGGCGCGGACTATGGCTACACCTTC. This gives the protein CASSSGGADYGYTF. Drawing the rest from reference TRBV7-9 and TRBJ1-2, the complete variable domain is DTGVSQNPRHKITKRGQNVTFRCDPISEHNRLYWYRQTLGQGPEFLTYFQNEAQLEKSRLLSDRFSAERPKGSFSTLEIQRTEQGDSAMYLCASSSGGADYGYTFGSGTRLTVV.

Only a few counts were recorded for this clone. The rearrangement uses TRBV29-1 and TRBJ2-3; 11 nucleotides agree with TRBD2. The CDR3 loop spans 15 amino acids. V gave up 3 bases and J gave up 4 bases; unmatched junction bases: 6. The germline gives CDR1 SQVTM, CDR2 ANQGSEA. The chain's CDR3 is CSVDKIAGGPDTQYF. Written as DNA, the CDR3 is TGCAGCGTTGATAAGATAGCGGGGGGGCCAGATACGCAGTATTTT.

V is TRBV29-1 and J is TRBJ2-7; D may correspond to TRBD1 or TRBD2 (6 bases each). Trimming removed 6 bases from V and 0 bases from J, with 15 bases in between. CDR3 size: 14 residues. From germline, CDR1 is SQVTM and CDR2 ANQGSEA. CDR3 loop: CSVGGPQSSYEQYF. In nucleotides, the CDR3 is TGCAGCGTAGGGGGGCCGCAGAGCTCCTACGAGCAGTACTTC.

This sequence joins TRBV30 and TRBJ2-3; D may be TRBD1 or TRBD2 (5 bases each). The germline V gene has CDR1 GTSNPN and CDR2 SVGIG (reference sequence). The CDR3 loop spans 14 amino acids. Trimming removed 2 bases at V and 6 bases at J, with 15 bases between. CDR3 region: CAWSYGDEGDTQYF. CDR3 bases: TGTGCCTGGAGTTATGGGGACGAGGGCGATACGCAGTATTTT.

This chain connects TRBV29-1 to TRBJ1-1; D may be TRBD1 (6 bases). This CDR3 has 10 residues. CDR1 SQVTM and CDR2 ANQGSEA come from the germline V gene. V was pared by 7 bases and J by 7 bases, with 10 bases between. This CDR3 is CSGVQGEAFF. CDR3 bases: TGCAGCGGCGTACAGGGTGAAGCTTTCTTT.

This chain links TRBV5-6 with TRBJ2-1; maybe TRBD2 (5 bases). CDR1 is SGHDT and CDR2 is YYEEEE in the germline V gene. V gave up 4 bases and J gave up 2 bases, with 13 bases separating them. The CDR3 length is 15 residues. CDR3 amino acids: CASSRPGEPYNEQFF. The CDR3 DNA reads TGTGCCAGCAGCCGCCCCGGGGAGCCCTACAATGAGCAGTTCTTC. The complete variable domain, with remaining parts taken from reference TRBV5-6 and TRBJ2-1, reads DAGVTQSPTHLIKTRGQQVTLRCSPKSGHDTVSWYQQALGQGPQFIFQYYEEEERQRGNFPDRFSGHQFPNYSSELNVNALLLGDSALYLCASSRPGEPYNEQFFGPGTRLTVL.

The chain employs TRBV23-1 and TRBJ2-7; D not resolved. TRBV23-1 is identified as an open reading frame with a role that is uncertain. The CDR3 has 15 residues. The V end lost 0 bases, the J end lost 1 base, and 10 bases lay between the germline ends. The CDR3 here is CASSQSMQASYEQYF. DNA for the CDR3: TGCGCCAGCAGTCAATCCATGCAGGCGTCCTACGAGCAGTACTTC.

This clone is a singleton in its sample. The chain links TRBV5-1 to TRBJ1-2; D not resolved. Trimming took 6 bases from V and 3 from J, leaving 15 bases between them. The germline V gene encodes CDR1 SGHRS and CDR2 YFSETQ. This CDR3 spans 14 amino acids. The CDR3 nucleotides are TGCGCCAGCACTCCGGCGGGAGGAGACTATGGCTACACCTTC. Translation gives CASTPAGGDYGYTF.

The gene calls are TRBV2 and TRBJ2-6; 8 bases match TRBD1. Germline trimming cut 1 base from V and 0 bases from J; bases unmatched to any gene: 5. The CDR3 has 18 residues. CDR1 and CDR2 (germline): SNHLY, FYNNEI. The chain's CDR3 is CASSEGTGWNSGANVLTF. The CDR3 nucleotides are TGTGCCAGCAGTGAAGGGACAGGGTGGAACTCTGGGGCCAACGTCCTGACTTTC. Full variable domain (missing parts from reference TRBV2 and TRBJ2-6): EPEVTQTPSHQVTQMGQEVILRCVPISNHLYFYWYRQILGQKVEFLVSFYNNEISEKSEIFDDQFSVERPDGSNFTLKIRSTKLEDSAMYFCASSEGTGWNSGANVLTFGAGSRLTVL.

In DNA, the CDR3 is TGTGCCAGCACCGGTGTTAGGGGGAAGGAGCAGTACTTC. Translation: CASTGVRGKEQYF. This chain joins TRBV7-9 and TRBJ2-7; D perhaps matches TRBD1 (6 bases). The CDR3 runs to 13 residues. Trimming took off 7 bases at V and 7 bases at J, with 17 bases between the two ends. The germline V gene encodes CDR1 SEHNR and CDR2 FQNEAQ (reference sequence).

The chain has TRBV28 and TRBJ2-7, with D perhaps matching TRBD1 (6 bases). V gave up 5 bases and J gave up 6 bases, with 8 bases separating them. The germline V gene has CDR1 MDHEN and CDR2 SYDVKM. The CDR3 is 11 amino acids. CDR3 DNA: TGTGCCAGCAGTGAGGGGGTCGAGCAGTACTTC. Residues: CASSEGVEQYF. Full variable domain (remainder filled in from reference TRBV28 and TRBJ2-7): DVKVTQSSRYLVKRTGEKVFLECVQDMDHENMFWYRQDPGLGLRLIYFSYDVKMKEKGDIPEGYSVSREKKERFSLILESASTNQTSMYLCASSEGVEQYFGPGTRLTVT.

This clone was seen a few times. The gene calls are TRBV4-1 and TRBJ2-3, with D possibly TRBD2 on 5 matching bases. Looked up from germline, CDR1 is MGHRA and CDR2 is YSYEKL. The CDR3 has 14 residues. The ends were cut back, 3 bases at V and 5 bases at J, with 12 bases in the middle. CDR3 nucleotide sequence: TGCGCCAGCAGCCAGGAGGACCGGCGAGATACGCAGTATTTT. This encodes CASSQEDRRDTQYF.

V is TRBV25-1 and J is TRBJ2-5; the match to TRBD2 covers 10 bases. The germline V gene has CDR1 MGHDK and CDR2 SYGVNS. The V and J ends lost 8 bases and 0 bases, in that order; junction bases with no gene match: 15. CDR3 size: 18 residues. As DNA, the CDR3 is TGTGCCAGCGGAGACCCGATAGCGGGGGGCCTGTACCAAGAGACCCAGTACTTC. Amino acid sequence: CASGDPIAGGLYQETQYF.

The CDR3 coding sequence is TGTGCCAGCAGCACAAAATATACGGCCCTCAGAGATGGCTACACCTTC. Encoded protein: CASSTKYTALRDGYTF. This chain links TRBV13 with TRBJ1-2; D gene unclear. Germline CDR1 is PRHDT and CDR2 is FYEKMQ (reference sequence). The CDR3 extends over 16 amino acids. Trimming stripped 5 bases from V and 6 bases from J, with 22 bases between.

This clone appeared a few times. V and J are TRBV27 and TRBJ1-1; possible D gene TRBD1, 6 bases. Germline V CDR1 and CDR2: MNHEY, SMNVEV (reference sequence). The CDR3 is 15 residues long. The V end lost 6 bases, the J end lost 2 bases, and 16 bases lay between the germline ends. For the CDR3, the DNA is TGTGCCAGCAGCATTCTGGGGGGCTCTAACACTGAAGCTTTCTTT. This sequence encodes CASSILGGSNTEAFF.

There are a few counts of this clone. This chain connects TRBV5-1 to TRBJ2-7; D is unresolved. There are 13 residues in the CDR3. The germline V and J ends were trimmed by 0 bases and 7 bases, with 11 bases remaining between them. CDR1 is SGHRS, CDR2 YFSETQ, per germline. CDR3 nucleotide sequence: TGCGCCAGCAGCTTGGACCCGCTAGGAGAGCAGTACTTC. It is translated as CASSLDPLGEQYF.

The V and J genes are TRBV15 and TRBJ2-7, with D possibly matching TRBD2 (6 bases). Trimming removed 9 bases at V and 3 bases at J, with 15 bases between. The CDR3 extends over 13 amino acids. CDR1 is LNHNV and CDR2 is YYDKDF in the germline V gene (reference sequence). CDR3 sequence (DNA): TGTGCCACGCGGGATCCTTCGGTCTACGAGCAGTACTTC. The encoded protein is CATRDPSVYEQYF.

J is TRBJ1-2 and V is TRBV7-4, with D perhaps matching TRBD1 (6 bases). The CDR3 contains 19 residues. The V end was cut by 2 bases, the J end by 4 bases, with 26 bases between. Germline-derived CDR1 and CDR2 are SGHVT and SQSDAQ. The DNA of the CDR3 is TGTGCCAGCAGCTTAAGTAAGGGATCAAGGGGGATCTGGATCTATGGCTACACCTTC. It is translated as CASSLSKGSRGIWIYGYTF.

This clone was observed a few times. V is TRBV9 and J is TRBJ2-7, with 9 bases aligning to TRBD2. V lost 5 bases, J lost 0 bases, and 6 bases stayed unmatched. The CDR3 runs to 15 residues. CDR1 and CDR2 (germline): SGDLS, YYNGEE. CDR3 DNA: TGTGCCAGCAGACCACTAGCGGGTGACTCCTACGAGCAGTACTTC. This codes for CASRPLAGDSYEQYF. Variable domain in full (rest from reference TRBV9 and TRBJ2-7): DSGVTQTPKHLITATGQRVTLRCSPRSGDLSVYWYQQSLDQGLQFLIQYYNGEERAKGNILERFSAQQFPDLHSELNLSSLELGDSALYFCASRPLAGDSYEQYFGPGTRLTVT.

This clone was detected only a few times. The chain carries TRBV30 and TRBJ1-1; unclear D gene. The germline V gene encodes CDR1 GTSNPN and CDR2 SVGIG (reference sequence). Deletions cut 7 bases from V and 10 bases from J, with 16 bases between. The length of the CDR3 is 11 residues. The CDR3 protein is CASLAGVRAFF. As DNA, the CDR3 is TGTGCCTCCCTCGCCGGCGTTCGAGCTTTCTTT.

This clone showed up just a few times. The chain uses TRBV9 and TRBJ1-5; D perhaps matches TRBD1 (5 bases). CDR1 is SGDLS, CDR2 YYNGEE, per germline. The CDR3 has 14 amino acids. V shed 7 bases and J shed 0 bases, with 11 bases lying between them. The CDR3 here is CASSGADSNQPQHF. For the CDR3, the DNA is TGTGCCAGCTCCGGGGCGGATAGCAATCAGCCCCAGCATTTT.

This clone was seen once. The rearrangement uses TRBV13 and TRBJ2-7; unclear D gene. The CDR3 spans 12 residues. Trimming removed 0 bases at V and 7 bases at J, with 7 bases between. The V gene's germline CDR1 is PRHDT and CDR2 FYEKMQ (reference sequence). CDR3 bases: TGTGCCAGCAGCTTAGGAATTTTGGAGCAGTACTTC. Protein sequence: CASSLGILEQYF.

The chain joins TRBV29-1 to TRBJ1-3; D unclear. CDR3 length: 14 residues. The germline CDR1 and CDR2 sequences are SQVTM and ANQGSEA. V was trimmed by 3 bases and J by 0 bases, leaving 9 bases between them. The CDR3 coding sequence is TGCAGCGTTGAGTTCGACCTCTCTGGAAACACCATATATTTT. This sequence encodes CSVEFDLSGNTIYF.